This entry describes one T cell receptor (beta chain). Per the study methods: Reference gene primer amplification gave nucleated cell count estimates. TCRdb's table, derived via immunoSEQ multiplex PCR, lists solely in-frame clones and lacks some. V and J calls and clone size are as listed in that table; D and trimming were resolved from the DNA. The data show 240,000 or so clones, roughly 76% seen once. The Seattle site enrolled patients during active infection and followed them longitudinally. CDR1 and CDR2 (germline): LGHNA, YNFKEQ. This CDR3 region has 15 residues. The V and J ends lost 4 bases and 1 base respectively, with 10 bases between them. The sample comes from a study of blood T cell repertoires in COVID-19. About the research overall: The samples span acute and convalescent COVID-19 from the United States, Italy and Spain. Sources were T cells, B-cell-depleted T cells, or PBMCs; the material itself was cDNA or gDNA.

V usage is TRBV4-2 and J usage is TRBJ2-2; D might be TRBD2 (6 bases). The sequenced sample consisted of peripheral blood. This clonotype originated in a woman at least 80 years old with COVID-19, enrolled during active disease. CDR3 loop: CASSREAGNTGELFF. DNA for the CDR3: TGTGCCAGCAGCCGGGAAGCGGGGAACACCGGGGAGCTGTTTTTT.